This T cell receptor (beta chain) was identified in a study of T cells in localized non-small cell lung cancer. Overall study results and limits: Elevated blood T cell density was associated with longer overall survival. Heterogeneity stays possible, as sequencing covered only one tumor region.

This clone was counted a single time. The antigen is unknown. Sequenced by immunoSEQ multiplex PCR; TCRdb stores in-frame clones only, minus some. The profile shows almost 3,000 clones, roughly 25% of them singletons. CDR1 and CDR2 (germline): SGHRS, YFSETQ. The CDR3 spans 16 residues. The ends were cut back, 0 bases at V and 0 bases at J, with 9 bases in the middle. This specimen consisted of lung tumor tissue, obtained before any cancer treatment. The receptor's source is a man aged 40 to 75 with stage III lung adenocarcinoma. J is TRBJ2-2 and V is TRBV5-1; D gene ambiguous. Here the CDR3 reads CASSLGAFANTGELFF. Here the CDR3 DNA reads TGCGCCAGCAGCTTGGGCGCATTCGCGAACACCGGGGAGCTGTTTTTT.